This T cell receptor beta chain was found in a study of CD8+CD57+ T cells in acquired aplastic anemia. About the research overall: Sorted CD4+ plus CD8+ cells gave DNA averaging around 3 ug. Reads per healthy sample averaged roughly 9.9 million (CD4+) and 11 million to 14 million (CD8+).

As regards this clonotype: Its antigen is unidentified.

Study conclusions and caveats: Patients shared 25 to 35 CD8+ CDR3 sequences with controls.

Template material for TCR beta VDJ and CDR3 profiling consisted of genomic DNA. From the reads, TCRdb called clonotypes with MiXCR, one entry per CDR3 protein. The sample holds 150,000 to 200,000 distinct CDR3 sequences, around 45% seen once. The TCR sequence derives from a human donor in good health. Material: sorted CD4+, CD8+, or CD8+CD57+ T cells (not recorded which) from PBMCs.

This chain's CDR3 is CASRKGTDTQYF. The CDR3 DNA is TGTGCCAGCAGAAAGGGAACAGATACGCAGTATTTT. The gene calls are TRBV7-6 and TRBJ2-3; D unclear. Germline CDR1 reads SGHVS; CDR2 reads FNYEAQ. Trimming removed 6 bases from V and 3 bases from J, with 7 bases in between. This CDR3 comprises 12 residues.